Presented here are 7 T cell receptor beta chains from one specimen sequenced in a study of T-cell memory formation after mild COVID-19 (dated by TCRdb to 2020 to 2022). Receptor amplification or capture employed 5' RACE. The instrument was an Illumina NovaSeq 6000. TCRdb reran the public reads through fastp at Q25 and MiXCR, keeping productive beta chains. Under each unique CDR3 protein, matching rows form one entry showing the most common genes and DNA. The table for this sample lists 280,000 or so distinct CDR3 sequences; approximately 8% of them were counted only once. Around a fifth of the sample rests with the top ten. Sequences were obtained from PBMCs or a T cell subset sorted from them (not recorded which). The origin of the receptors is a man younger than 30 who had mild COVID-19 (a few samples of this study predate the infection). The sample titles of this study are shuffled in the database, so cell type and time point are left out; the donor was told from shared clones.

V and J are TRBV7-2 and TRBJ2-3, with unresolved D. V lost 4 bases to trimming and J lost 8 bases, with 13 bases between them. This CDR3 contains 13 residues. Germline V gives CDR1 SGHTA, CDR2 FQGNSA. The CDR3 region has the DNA TGTGCCAGCAGCTCCAATAGGATCGGTACGCAGTATTTT. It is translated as CASSSNRIGTQYF.

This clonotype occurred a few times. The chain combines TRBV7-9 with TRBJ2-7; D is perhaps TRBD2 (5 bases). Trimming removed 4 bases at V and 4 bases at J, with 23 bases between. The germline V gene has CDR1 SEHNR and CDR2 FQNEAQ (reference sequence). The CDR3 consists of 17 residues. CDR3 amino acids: CASSSSFLTATGYEQYF. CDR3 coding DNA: TGTGCCAGCAGCTCCAGTTTCCTCACCGCGACGGGATACGAGCAGTACTTC.

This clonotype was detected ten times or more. The CDR3 sequence: CASSLATSGEEQFF. The CDR3 DNA reads TGCGCCAGCAGCTTGGCAACTAGCGGGGAAGAGCAGTTCTTC. The chain recombines TRBV5-1 with TRBJ2-1; TRBD2 matches at 10 bases. The V and J ends lost 0 bases and 10 bases, in that order; junction bases with no gene match: 4. CDR1 is SGHRS and CDR2 is YFSETQ in the germline V gene. This CDR3 comprises 14 residues. The whole variable domain, filled in from reference TRBV5-1 and TRBJ2-1, reads KAGVTQTPRYLIKTRGQQVTLSCSPISGHRSVSWYQQTPGQGLQFLFEYFSETQRNKGNFPGRFSGRQFSNSRSEMNVSTLELGDSALYLCASSLATSGEEQFFGPGTRLTVL.

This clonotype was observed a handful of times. Written as DNA, the CDR3 is TGTGCCAGCAGCTCGCCACCTAAGGGGGAGAGGGAAGCTTTCTTT. Protein product: CASSSPPKGEREAFF. This chain joins TRBV11-2 and TRBJ1-1; TRBD1 is a possible D gene (6 bases). Deletions cut 4 bases from V and 8 bases from J, with 20 bases between. The length of the CDR3 is 15 residues. Germline-derived CDR1 and CDR2 are SGHAT and FQNNGV. The whole variable domain, filled in from reference TRBV11-2 and TRBJ1-1, reads EAGVAQSPRYKIIEKRQSVAFWCNPISGHATLYWYQQILGQGPKLLIQFQNNGVVDDSQLPKDRFSAERLKGVDSTLKIQPAKLEDSAVYLCASSSPPKGEREAFFGQGTRLTVV.

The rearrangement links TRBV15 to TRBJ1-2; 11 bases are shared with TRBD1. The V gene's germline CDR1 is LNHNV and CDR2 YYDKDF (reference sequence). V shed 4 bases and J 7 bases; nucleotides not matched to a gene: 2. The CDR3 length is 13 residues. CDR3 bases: TGTGCCACCAGCACCGGGACAGGGGGTGGCTACACCTTC. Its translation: CATSTGTGGGYTF.

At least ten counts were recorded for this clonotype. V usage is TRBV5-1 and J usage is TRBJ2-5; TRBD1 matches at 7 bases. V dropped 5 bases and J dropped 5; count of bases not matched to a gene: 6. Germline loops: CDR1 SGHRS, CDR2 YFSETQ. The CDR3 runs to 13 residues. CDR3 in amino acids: CASRQGLGETQYF. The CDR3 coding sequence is TGCGCCAGCAGACAGGGGTTGGGGGAGACCCAGTACTTC.

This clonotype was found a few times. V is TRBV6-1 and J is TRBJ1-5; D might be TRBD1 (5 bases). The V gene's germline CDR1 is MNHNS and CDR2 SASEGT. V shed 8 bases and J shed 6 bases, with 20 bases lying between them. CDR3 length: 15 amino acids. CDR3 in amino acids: CASLSGGWPSQPQHF. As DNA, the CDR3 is TGTGCCAGCCTCAGCGGGGGTTGGCCCAGTCAGCCCCAGCATTTT.